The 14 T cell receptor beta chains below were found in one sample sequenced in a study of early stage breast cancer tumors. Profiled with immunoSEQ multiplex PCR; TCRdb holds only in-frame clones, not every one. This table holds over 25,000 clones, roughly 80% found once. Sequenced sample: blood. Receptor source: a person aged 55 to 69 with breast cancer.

CDR3 sequence: CASSPSQDIWPQHF. In nucleotides, the CDR3 is TGTGCCAGCTCACCTTCACAGGACATATGGCCCCAGCATTTT. V usage is TRBV18 and J usage is TRBJ1-5; the D gene is possibly TRBD1 (5 bases). The V end was cut by 3 bases, the J end by 9 bases, with 15 bases between. Germline lookup yields CDR1 KGHSH and CDR2 LQKENI. This CDR3 spans 14 amino acids.

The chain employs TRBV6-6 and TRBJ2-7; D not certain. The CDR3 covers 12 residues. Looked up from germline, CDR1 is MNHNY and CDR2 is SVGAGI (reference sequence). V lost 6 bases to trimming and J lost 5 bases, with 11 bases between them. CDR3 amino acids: CASSLRLDEQYF. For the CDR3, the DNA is TGTGCCAGCAGCCTTCGACTGGACGAGCAGTACTTC.

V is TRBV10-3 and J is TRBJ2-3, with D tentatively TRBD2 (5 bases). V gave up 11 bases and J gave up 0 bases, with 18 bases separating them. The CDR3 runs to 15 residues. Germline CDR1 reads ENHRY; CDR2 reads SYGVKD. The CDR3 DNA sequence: TGTGCCCTCTCGGCGGCGGGCTCTAGCACAGATACGCAGTATTTT. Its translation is CALSAAGSSTDTQYF.

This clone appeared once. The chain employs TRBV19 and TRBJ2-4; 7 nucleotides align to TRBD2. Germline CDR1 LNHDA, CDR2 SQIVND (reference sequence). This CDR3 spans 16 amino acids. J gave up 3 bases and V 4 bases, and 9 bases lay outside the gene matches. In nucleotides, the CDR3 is TGTGCCAGTAGTAGGGAGGGTAGCGTGGTCAAAAACATTCAGTACTTC. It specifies CASSREGSVVKNIQYF.

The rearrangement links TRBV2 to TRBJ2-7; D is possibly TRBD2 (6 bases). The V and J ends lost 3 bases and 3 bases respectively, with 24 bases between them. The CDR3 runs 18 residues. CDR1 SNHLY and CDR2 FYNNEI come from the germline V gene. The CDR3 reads CASSDRGKGGSGFYEQYF. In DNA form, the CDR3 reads TGTGCCAGCAGTGATAGGGGAAAGGGCGGTAGCGGCTTCTACGAGCAGTACTTC.

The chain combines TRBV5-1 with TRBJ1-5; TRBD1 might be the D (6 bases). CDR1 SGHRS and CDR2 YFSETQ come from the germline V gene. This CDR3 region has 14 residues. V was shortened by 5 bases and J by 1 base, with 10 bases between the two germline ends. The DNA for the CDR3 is TGCGCCAGCAGTCCCCAGGGGAGCAATCAGCCCCAGCATTTT. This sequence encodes CASSPQGSNQPQHF.

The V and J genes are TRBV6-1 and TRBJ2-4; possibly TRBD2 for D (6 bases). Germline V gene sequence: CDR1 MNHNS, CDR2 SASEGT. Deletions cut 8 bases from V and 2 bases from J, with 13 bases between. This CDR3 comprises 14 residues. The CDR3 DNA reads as TGTGCCAGCCGTCCACGGGGGACCAAAAACATTCAGTACTTC. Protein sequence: CASRPRGTKNIQYF.

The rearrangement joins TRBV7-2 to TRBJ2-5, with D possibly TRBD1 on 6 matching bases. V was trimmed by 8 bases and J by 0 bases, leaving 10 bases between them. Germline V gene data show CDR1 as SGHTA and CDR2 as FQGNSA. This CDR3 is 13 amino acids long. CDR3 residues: CASLYRDQETQYF. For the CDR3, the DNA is TGTGCCAGCTTATACAGGGACCAAGAGACCCAGTACTTC.

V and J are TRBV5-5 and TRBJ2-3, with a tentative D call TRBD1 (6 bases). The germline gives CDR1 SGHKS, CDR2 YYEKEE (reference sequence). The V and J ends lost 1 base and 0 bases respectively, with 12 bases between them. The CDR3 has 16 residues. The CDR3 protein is CASSLRQATSTDTQYF. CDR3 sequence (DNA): TGTGCCAGCAGCTTGCGACAGGCAACTAGCACAGATACGCAGTATTTT.

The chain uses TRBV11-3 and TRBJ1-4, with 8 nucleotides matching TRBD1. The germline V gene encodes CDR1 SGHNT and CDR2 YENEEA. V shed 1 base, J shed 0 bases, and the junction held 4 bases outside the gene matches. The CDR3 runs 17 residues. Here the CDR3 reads CASSLGDRFATNEKLFF. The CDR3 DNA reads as TGTGCCAGCAGCTTAGGGGACAGGTTTGCAACTAATGAAAAACTGTTTTTT.

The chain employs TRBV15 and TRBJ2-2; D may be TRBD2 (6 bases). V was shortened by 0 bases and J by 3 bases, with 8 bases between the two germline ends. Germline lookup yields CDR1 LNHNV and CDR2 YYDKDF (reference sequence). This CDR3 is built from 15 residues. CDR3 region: CATSRDPGDTGELFF. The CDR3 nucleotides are TGTGCCACCAGCAGAGATCCGGGAGACACCGGGGAGCTGTTTTTT.

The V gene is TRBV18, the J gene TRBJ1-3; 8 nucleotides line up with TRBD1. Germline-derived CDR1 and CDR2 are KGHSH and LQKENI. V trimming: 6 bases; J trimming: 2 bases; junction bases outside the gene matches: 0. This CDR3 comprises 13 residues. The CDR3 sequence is CASSTGAGNTIYF. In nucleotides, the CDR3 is TGTGCCAGCTCGACAGGGGCTGGAAACACCATATATTTT.

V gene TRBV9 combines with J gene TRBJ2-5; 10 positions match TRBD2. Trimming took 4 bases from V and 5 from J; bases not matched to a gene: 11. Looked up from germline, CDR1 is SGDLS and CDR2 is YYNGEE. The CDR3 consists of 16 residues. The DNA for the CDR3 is TGTGCCAGCAGCTCGCAGGCTAGCGGGAGATATGAGACCCAGTACTTC. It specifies CASSSQASGRYETQYF.

CDR3: CASSSRENTEAFF. CDR3 sequence (DNA): TGTGCCAGCAGTTCCCGGGAAAACACTGAAGCTTTCTTT. The chain carries TRBV6-5 and TRBJ1-1; unclear D gene. This CDR3 is 13 amino acids long. CDR1 is MNHEY, CDR2 SVGAGI, per germline. The V and J ends lost 4 bases and 2 bases respectively, with 8 bases between them.